This TCR beta chain emerged from a study of lung T cells in sarcoidosis with Löfgren's syndrome. TCRdb re-analysed the reads in MiXCR, keeping a single row per CDR3 protein. The data contain 8,500 to 9,500 distinct CDR3 sequences, around a fifth of them singletons. The CDR3 spans 13 residues. Trimming shortened V by 2 bases and J by 4 bases, and 11 bases separated the two germline ends. CDR1 and CDR2 (germline): DFQATT, SNEGSKA (reference sequence). In the case of this clonotype: What it recognizes is unknown.

Notes on the study in general: Multiple Löfgren's syndrome patients reportedly shared TRAV12-1 and TRBV2 CDR3 motifs, suggesting public CD4+ TCRs.

The clonotype originates from a human donor with sarcoidosis (Löfgren's syndrome or another form), or a control subject (not recorded which). Sequenced material: CD4+ T cells from bronchoalveolar lavage fluid. The V and J genes are TRBV20-1 and TRBJ1-1; D is ambiguous. In nucleotides, the CDR3 is TGCAGTGCTAGACAGGTGCGGTCCACTGAAGCTTTCTTT. Amino acids: CSARQVRSTEAFF.